The clone carrying this T cell receptor beta chain was detected only a few times. Antigen unknown. This sample was taken from a study of cytomegalovirus exposure and HLA in healthy donors. The PCR contained 60 Vbeta and 13 Jbeta primers. Profiled with immunoSEQ multiplex PCR; TCRdb holds only in-frame clones, not every one. Among 150,000 to 200,000 clones listed, 65% to 85% were seen once. Study-wide findings and caveats: Near-uniform donor sequencing depth was presumed by presence/absence analyses.

Germline values: CDR1 SQVTM, CDR2 ANQGSEA. The CDR3 is 15 residues long. V shed 2 bases, J shed 1 base, and the junction held 5 bases outside the gene matches. The V gene is TRBV29-1, the J gene TRBJ2-3; 8 bases are a match to TRBD1. Input material: PBMCs. The sequence came from a man aged 45-65 years in good health and CMV-seropositive. CDR3 protein: CSVEPGQGGTDTQYF. The CDR3 DNA reads as TGCAGCGTTGAACCAGGACAGGGCGGCACAGATACGCAGTATTTT.